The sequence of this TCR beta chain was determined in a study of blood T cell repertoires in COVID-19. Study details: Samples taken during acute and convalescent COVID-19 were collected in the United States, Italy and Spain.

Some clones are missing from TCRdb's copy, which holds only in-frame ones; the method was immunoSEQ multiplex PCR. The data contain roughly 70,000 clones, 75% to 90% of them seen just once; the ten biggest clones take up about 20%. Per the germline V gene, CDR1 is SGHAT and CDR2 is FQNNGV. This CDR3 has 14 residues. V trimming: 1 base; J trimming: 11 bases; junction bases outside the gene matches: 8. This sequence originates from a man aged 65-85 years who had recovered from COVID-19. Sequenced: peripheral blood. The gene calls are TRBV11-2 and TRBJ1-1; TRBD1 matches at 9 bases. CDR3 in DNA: TGTGCCAGCAGCTTAGGGGGGACAGGGAAGCGGGCTTTCTTT. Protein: CASSLGGTGKRAFF.